The present TCR beta chain was sequenced within a study of T-cell reconstitution after alpha-beta-depleted transplantation in children. This clonotype was found many times. CDR3 length: 14 residues. Per the germline V gene, CDR1 is SGHRS and CDR2 is YFSETQ. V was shortened by 0 bases and J by 10 bases, with 14 bases between the two germline ends. Construction of the TCRbeta library involved unique molecular identifiers. MiXCR was run by TCRdb on the PCR reads, yielding one entry per CDR3 protein. The table records approximately 490,000 distinct CDR3 sequences, roughly an eighth of them present only once.

The source was PBMCs from the stem cell graft donor, collected from the stem cell graft. The chain employs TRBV5-1 and TRBJ2-1; no clear D. This clonotype was sampled from a human donor who donated a stem cell graft to a child with combined immunodeficiency. The CDR3 DNA follows: TGCGCCAGCAGCTTGGGGCCCGGTTCGGCCGAGCAGTTCTTC. Protein product: CASSLGPGSAEQFF.